This T cell receptor beta chain was retrieved from a study of cytomegalovirus exposure and HLA in healthy donors. Germline V gene lookup returns CDR1 SQVTM and CDR2 ANQGSEA. This CDR3 contains 12 residues. V gave up 2 bases and J gave up 7 bases, with 11 bases separating them. PCR employed 60 Vbeta and 13 Jbeta primers. The method was immunoSEQ multiplex PCR; TCRdb's version includes in-frame clones alone and lacks a portion of them. This sample has more than 200,000 clones, with 82% found just once. Sequenced material: PBMCs. The rearrangement links TRBV29-1 to TRBJ1-1; maybe TRBD1 (6 bases). The sequence was collected from a man aged 40-49 years in good health and CMV-seropositive. The CDR3 coding sequence is TGCAGCGTTGAACCCGGACAGATTGAAGCTTTCTTT. It encodes CSVEPGQIEAFF.